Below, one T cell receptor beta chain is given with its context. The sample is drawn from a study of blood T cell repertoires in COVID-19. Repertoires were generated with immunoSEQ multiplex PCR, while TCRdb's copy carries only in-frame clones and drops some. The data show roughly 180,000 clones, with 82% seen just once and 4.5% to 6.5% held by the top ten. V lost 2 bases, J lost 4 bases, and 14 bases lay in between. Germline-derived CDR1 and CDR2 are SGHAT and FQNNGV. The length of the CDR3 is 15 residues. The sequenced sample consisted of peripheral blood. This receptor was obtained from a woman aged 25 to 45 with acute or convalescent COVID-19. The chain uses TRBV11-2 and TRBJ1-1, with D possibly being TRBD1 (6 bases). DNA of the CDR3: TGTGCCAGCAGCTTACTTGCGGGGGCAGGCACTGAAGCTTTCTTT. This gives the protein CASSLLAGAGTEAFF.